This T cell receptor (beta chain) stems from a study of CD8+CD57+ T cells in acquired aplastic anemia. Turning to the study itself: Yields of DNA that came from sorted CD4+ and CD8+ cells averaged roughly 3.2 ug. Read counts for CD4+ cells (from healthy donors) averaged about 10.8 million.

CDR3 length: 15 amino acids. Germline V gene lookup returns CDR1 SEHNR and CDR2 FQNEAQ (reference sequence). J gave up 9 bases and V 10 bases, and 14 bases lay outside the gene matches. Profiles of TCR beta VDJ and CDR3 were generated from a genomic DNA template. TCRdb reprocessed the reads with MiXCR, giving one entry per CDR3 protein. The sample lists just over 400,000 distinct CDR3 sequences; 55% to 75% were seen once. Study-level findings and limits: Almost 30 CD8+ CDR3 sequences occurred in both the patients and the controls. The study found no significant CD8+ Simpson's diversity difference between patients and controls.

With regard to this clonotype: What it binds is unknown.

V and J are TRBV7-9 and TRBJ1-6; 8 nucleotides agree with TRBD1. The sequenced material came from sorted CD4+, CD8+, or CD8+CD57+ T cells (not recorded which) from PBMCs. The receptor was derived from a human donor in good health, serving as a control. As DNA, the CDR3 is TGTGCCATCAGTGAAGGACAGGGAGGGCGTTCACCCCTCCACTTT. It specifies CAISEGQGGRSPLHF.